These 19 T cell receptor beta chains were all obtained from the same sample, sequenced in a study of monozygotic twins with inflammatory bowel disease. Using the 5' RACE reads, TCRdb records one entry per CDR3 protein without DNA. The listing contains fewer than 550,000 distinct CDR3 sequences. Sequencing was performed on blood. These receptors were collected from a human donor with ulcerative colitis or Crohn's disease, or a healthy co-twin of an affected twin (not recorded which).

This chain uses TRBV6-2 or TRBV6-3 with TRBJ1-2. This CDR3 spans 14 amino acids. Per the germline V gene, CDR1 is MNHEY and CDR2 is SVGEGT. The CDR3 here is CASSSANWDYGYTF.

The chain uses TRBV20-1 and TRBJ2-1; no DNA is available, so the TRBD1 call from TCRdb remains unchecked. The CDR3 totals 16 residues. The germline CDR1 and CDR2 sequences are DFQATT and SNEGSKA (reference sequence). The chain's CDR3 is CSANRPRGGSYNEQFF.

This sequence joins TRBV11-2 and TRBJ2-3; the D call of TRBD1 rests on TCRdb alone, since no DNA is present to check it. CDR1 and CDR2 from the germline V gene are SGHAT and FQNNGV. The CDR3 loop spans 16 amino acids. The CDR3 sequence: CASSLEAGGYADTQYF.

This chain joins TRBV5-4 and TRBJ2-3; TCRdb's D gene call, TRBD2, goes unchecked for lack of DNA. Germline CDR1 is SGHNT and CDR2 is YYREEE (reference sequence). The length of the CDR3 is 16 residues. CDR3 sequence: CASSVQAGGMTDTQYF.

The chain has TRBV29-1 and TRBJ1-4. CDR3 length equals 12 residues. Looked up from germline, CDR1 is SQVTM and CDR2 is ANQGSEA. CDR3 in amino acids: CSVSATNEKLFF.

This sequence joins TRBV4-1 and TRBJ2-7. CDR1 MGHRA and CDR2 YSYEKL come from the germline V gene. The CDR3 consists of 15 residues. CDR3: CASAPRSGASYEQYF.

The genes are TRBV10-3 and TRBJ1-3. CDR3 size: 15 residues. CDR1 is ENHRY, CDR2 SYGVKD, per germline. CDR3: CAISGDRAGGNTIYF.

V is TRBV14 and J is TRBJ2-1; no DNA is available, so the TRBD2 call from TCRdb remains unchecked. The germline V gene has CDR1 SGHDN and CDR2 FVKESK. The CDR3 spans 14 residues. This CDR3 reads CASSQKWEGNEQFF.

This chain joins TRBV3-1 and TRBJ2-5. The CDR3 is 13 amino acids. CDR1 and CDR2 (germline): LGHDT, YNNKEL (reference sequence). CDR3 sequence: CASRLTSQETQYF.

The V call is TRBV24-1, the J call TRBJ2-1; checking the TCRdb D call of TRBD2 is not possible without DNA. CDR3 length: 15 residues. Germline V gene data show CDR1 as KGHDR and CDR2 as SFDVKD. The chain's CDR3 is CATSLTSGTYNEQFF.

The chain joins TRBV10-3 to TRBJ1-5; the D call from TCRdb, TRBD1, cannot be confirmed without DNA. CDR1 and CDR2 (germline): ENHRY, SYGVKD. There are 15 residues in the CDR3. CDR3 amino acids: CAISDFDSPNQPQHF.

The CDR3 sequence is CAWGRVGTEAFF. This sequence joins TRBV30 and TRBJ1-1; TCRdb picks TRBD1, but there is no DNA to check that call. Germline CDR1 is GTSNPN and CDR2 is SVGIG (reference sequence). The CDR3 has 12 amino acids.

The chain carries TRBV20-1 and TRBJ2-7. This CDR3 is 12 amino acids long. In germline, CDR1 is DFQATT, CDR2 SNEGSKA (reference sequence). The CDR3 loop reads CSARQIGYEQYF.

The chain uses TRBV6-1 and TRBJ2-5; TCRdb outputs TRBD1, but without DNA this stays unchecked. Germline loops: CDR1 MNHNS, CDR2 SASEGT. The CDR3 is made up of 16 amino acids. CDR3 sequence: CASSDNRRGPPETQYF.

The chain carries TRBV7-9 and TRBJ2-7. The CDR3 is 12 residues long. The germline gives CDR1 SEHNR, CDR2 FQNEAQ (reference sequence). The chain's CDR3 is CASSAQTYEQYF.

V is TRBV5-1 and J is TRBJ2-7. The germline CDR1 and CDR2 sequences are SGHRS and YFSETQ. There are 14 residues in the CDR3. CDR3 region: CASSLEDGAYEQYF. Using reference TRBV5-1 and TRBJ2-7 for the parts outside the CDR3, the full variable domain is KAGVTQTPRYLIKTRGQQVTLSCSPISGHRSVSWYQQTPGQGLQFLFEYFSETQRNKGNFPGRFSGRQFSNSRSEMNVSTLELGDSALYLCASSLEDGAYEQYFGPGTRLTVT.

The CDR3 is CASTLGVGQGSVGYTF. V usage is TRBV6-1 and J usage is TRBJ1-2; TCRdb calls TRBD1, which cannot be checked without DNA. Per the germline V gene, CDR1 is MNHNS and CDR2 is SASEGT. The CDR3 has 16 residues.

The chain employs TRBV7-2 and TRBJ2-3; TCRdb selects TRBD1, and the lack of DNA leaves this call unchecked. Germline CDR1 reads SGHTA; CDR2 reads FQGNSA. CDR3 length equals 14 residues. CDR3 sequence reads: CASSFPGSRDTQYF.

This CDR3 is CASSIGVEGTQETQYF. The chain has TRBV19 and TRBJ2-5; as DNA is missing, the TRBD1 call by TCRdb cannot be tested. CDR3 length equals 16 residues. Germline CDR1 LNHDA, CDR2 SQIVND (reference sequence).